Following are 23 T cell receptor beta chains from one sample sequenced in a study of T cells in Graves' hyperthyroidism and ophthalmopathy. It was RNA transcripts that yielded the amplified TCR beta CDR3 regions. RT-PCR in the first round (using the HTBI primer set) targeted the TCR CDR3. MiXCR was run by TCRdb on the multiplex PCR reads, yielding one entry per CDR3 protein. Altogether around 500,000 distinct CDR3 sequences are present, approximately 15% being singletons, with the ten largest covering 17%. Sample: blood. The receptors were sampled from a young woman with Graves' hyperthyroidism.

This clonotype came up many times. This CDR3 is CASSFAQGRETQYF. In DNA, the CDR3 is TGCGCCAGCAGCTTCGCCCAGGGGAGGGAGACCCAGTACTTC. J is TRBJ2-5 and V is TRBV5-1; perhaps D is TRBD1 or TRBD2 (6 bases each). CDR3 length equals 14 residues. The germline CDR1 and CDR2 sequences are SGHRS and YFSETQ. V was shortened by 2 bases and J by 5 bases, with 13 bases between the two germline ends.

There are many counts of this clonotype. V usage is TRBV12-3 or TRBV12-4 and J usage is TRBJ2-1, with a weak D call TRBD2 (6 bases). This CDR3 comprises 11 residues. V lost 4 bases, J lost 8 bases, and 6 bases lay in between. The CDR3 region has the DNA TGTGCCAGCAGTTGGGGGGATGAGCAGTTCTTC. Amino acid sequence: CASSWGDEQFF.

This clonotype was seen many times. For the CDR3, the DNA is TGTGCCAGCAGACGGGAGATTGATGAGCAGTTCTTC. Translation gives CASRREIDEQFF. The rearrangement joins TRBV2 to TRBJ2-1; D may be TRBD2 (6 bases). This CDR3 is 12 amino acids long. V was clipped by 6 bases and J by 8 bases, with 11 bases between them. Germline CDR1 is SNHLY and CDR2 is FYNNEI.

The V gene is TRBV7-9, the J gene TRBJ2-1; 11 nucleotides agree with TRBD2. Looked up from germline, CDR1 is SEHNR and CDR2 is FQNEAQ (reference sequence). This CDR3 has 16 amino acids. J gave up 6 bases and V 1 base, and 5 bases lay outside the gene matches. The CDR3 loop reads CASSLGSSGRSNEQFF. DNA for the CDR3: TGTGCCAGCAGCTTAGGGTCTAGCGGGAGGAGCAATGAGCAGTTCTTC.

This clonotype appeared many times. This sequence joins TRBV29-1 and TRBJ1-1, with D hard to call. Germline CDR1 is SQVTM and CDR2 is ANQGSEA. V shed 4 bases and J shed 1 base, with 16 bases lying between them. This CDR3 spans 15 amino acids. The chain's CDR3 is CSVVSFWSGNTEAFF. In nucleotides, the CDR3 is TGCAGCGTTGTATCGTTCTGGTCGGGGAACACTGAAGCTTTCTTT.

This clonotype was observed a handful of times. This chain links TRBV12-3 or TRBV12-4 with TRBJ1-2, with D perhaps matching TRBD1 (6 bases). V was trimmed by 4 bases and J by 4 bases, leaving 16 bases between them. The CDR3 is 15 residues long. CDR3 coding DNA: TGTGCCAGCAGTTATTTAGGGGGAGGAAGCTATGGCTACACCTTC. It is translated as CASSYLGGGSYGYTF.

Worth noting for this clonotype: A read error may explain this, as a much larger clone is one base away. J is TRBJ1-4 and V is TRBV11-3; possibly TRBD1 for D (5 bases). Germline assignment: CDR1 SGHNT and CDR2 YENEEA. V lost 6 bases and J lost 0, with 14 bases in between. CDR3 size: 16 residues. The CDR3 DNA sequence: TGTGCCAGCAGTCCCGCAGGGACGCCAACTAATGAAAAACTGTTTTTT. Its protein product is CASSPAGTPTNEKLFF. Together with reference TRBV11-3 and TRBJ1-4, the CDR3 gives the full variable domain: EAGVVQSPRYKIIEKKQPVAFWCNPISGHNTLYWYLQNLGQGPELLIRYENEEAVDDSQLPKDRFSAERLKGVDSTLKIQPAELGDSAVYLCASSPAGTPTNEKLFFGSGTQLSVL.

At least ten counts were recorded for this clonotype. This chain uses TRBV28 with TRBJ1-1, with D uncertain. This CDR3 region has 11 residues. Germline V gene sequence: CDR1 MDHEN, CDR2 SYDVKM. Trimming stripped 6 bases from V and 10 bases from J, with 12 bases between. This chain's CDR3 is CASSNHLGAFF. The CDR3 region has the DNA TGTGCCAGCAGCAACCATTTGGGAGCTTTCTTT.

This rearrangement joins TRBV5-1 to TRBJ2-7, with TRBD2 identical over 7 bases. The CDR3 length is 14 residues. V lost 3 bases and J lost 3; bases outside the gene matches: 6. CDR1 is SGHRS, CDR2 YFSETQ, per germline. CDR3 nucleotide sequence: TGCGCCAGCAGCTCAGCGGGGCAGTTCTACGAGCAGTACTTC. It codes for CASSSAGQFYEQYF.

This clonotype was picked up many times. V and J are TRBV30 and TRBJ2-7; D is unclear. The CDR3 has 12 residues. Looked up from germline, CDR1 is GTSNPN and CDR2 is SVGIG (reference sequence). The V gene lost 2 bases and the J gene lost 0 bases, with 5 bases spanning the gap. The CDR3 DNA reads TGTGCCTGGAGTACGGGCTCCTACGAGCAGTACGTC. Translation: CAWSTGSYEQYV.

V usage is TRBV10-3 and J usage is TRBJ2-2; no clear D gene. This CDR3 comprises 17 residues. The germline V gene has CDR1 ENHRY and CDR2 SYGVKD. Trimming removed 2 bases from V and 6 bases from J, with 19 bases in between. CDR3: CAISEERVASFAGELFF. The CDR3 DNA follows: TGTGCCATCAGTGAGGAACGGGTAGCTTCGTTCGCCGGGGAGCTGTTTTTT.

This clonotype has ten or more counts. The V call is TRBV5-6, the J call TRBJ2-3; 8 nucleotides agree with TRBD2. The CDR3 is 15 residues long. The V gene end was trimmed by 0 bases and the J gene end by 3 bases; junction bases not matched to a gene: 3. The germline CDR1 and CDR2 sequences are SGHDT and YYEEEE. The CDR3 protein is CASSLEAGVTDTQYF. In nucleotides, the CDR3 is TGTGCCAGCAGCTTGGAAGCGGGAGTAACAGATACGCAGTATTTT.

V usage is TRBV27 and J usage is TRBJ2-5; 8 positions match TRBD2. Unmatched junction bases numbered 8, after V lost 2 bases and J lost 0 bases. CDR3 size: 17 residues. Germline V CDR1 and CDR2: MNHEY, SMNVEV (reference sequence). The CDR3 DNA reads TGTGCCAGCAGTTTACTCGCAGCGGGAGAGTACCAAGAGACCCAGTACTTC. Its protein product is CASSLLAAGEYQETQYF.

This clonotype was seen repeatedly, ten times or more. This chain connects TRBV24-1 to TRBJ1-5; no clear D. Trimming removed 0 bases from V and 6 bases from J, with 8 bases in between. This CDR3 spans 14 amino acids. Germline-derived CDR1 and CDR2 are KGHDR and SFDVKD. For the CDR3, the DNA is TGTGCCACCAGTGATTTGAAGGGTTCTCAGCCCCAGCATTTT. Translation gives CATSDLKGSQPQHF.

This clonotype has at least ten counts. The CDR3 reads CASSIQGMLHTQHF. The CDR3 coding sequence is TGTGCCAGCAGTATCCAGGGAATGCTTCATACCCAGCATTTT. The J gene is TRBJ1-5, the V gene TRBV28, with D perhaps TRBD1 (5 bases). The CDR3 is 14 residues long. V was shortened by 5 bases and J by 11 bases, with 19 bases between the two germline ends. Germline V gene data show CDR1 as MDHEN and CDR2 as SYDVKM.

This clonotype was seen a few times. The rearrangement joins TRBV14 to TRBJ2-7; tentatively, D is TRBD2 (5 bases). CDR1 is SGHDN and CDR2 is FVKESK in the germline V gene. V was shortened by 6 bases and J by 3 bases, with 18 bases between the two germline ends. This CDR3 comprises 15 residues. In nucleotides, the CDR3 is TGTGCCAGCAGTCATCCGGGGTCCGGCAGCTACGAGCAGTACTTC. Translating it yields CASSHPGSGSYEQYF.

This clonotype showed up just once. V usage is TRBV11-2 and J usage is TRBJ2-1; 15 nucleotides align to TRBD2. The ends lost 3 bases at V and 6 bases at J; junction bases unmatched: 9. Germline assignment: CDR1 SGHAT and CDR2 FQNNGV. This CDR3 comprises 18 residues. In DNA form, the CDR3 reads TGTGCCAGCAGCTTTGCCGGAGGACTAGCGGGAGGGTTCAATGAGCAGTTCTTC. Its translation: CASSFAGGLAGGFNEQFF.

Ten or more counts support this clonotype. The CDR3 loop is CAWKSAGRGTQYF. In nucleotides, the CDR3 is TGTGCCTGGAAAAGCGCAGGACGAGGGACCCAGTACTTC. This chain uses TRBV30 with TRBJ2-5; no firm D call. This CDR3 has 13 amino acids. Germline loops: CDR1 GTSNPN, CDR2 SVGIG (reference sequence). With 4 bases removed from V and 7 bases from J, the gap between germline ends came to 16 bases.

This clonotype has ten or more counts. The CDR3 DNA is TGCGCCAGCACGCCAGGAGCTGGAAACACCATATATTTT. This sequence encodes CASTPGAGNTIYF. The chain couples TRBV5-1 to TRBJ1-3, with D unclear. The germline V gene encodes CDR1 SGHRS and CDR2 YFSETQ. The ends were cut back, 6 bases at V and 2 bases at J, with 9 bases in the middle. The CDR3 loop spans 13 amino acids.

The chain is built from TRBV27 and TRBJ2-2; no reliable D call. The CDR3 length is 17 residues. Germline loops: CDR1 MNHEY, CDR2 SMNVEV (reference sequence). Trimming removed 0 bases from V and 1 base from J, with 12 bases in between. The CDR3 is CASSLSYYIGNTGELFF. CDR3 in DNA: TGTGCCAGCAGTTTATCGTACTACATAGGGAACACCGGGGAGCTGTTTTTT.

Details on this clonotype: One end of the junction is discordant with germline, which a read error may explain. In DNA, the CDR3 is TGTGCCAGCAGCTTCGGCGGGCCTTCCTCCGAGCAGTACTTC. It translates to CASSFGGPSSEQYF. The rearrangement links TRBV7-8 to TRBJ2-7, with TRBD2 as a possible D gene (5 bases). The CDR3 has 14 residues. Per the germline V gene, CDR1 is SGHVS and CDR2 is FQNEAQ.

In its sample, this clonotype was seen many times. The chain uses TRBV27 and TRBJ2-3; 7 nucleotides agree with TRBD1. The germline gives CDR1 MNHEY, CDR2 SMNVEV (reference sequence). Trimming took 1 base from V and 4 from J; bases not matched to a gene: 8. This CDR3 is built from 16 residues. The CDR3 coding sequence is TGTGCCAGCAGTTTATTAAACAGGGGTGGCGCAGATACGCAGTATTTT. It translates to CASSLLNRGGADTQYF.

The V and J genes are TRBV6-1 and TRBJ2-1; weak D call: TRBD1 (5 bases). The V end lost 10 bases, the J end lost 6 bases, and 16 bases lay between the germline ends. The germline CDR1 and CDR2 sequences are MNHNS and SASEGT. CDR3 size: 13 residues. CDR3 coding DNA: TGTGCCATAGCAAGGGGAAGAGTCAATGAGCAGTTCTTC. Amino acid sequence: CAIARGRVNEQFF.